The rows below give T cell receptor beta chains drawn from one sample of a study of blood T cell repertoires in COVID-19. Repertoires were generated with immunoSEQ multiplex PCR, while TCRdb's copy carries only in-frame clones and drops some. The sample yields tens of thousands of clones, 80% to 90% seen once. Specimen: peripheral blood. Receptor source: a man between 40 and 49 years old with COVID-19, enrolled during active disease. CDR3s include the opening cysteine and the closing phenylalanine or tryptophan. D genes are given only for firm matches. Not all rows give a size; the values are once, few, many and, for expanded clones, a class.

d_call,v_call,clone_size,j_call,cdr3_nt,cdr3_aa
-,TRBV21-1,-,TRBJ1-2,TGTGCCAGCAGCAAGAGGGAGCCCAACTATGGCTACACCTTC,CASSKREPNYGYTF
TRBD1,TRBV3-1/TRBV3-2,-,TRBJ2-7,TGTGCCAGCAGCCTGACAGGGCCCATCTACGAGCAGTACTTC,CASSLTGPIYEQYF
TRBD1,TRBV5-1,-,TRBJ1-1,TGCGCCAGCAGCCCTCCGGGACAGCGGAACACTGAAGCTTTCTTT,CASSPPGQRNTEAFF
-,TRBV7-6,few,TRBJ2-7,TGTGCCAGCAGCTTCGACATCTCCTACGAGCAGTACTTC,CASSFDISYEQYF
-,TRBV25-1,once,TRBJ1-2,TGTGCCAGCAGTGTTTACGCCGGGACATCGGATGGCTACACCTTC,CASSVYAGTSDGYTF
TRBD2,TRBV5-1,-,TRBJ2-3,TGCGCCAGCAGCCAAGGGCCTAGCGGGCTTATTAGCACAGATACGCAGTATTTT,CASSQGPSGLISTDTQYF
TRBD2,TRBV5-4,-,TRBJ2-7,TGTGCCAGCAGCTCCGAAACTAGCGCCTACGAGCAGTACTTC,CASSSETSAYEQYF
-,TRBV29-1,-,TRBJ2-4,TGCAGCGTTGTTTCTACAGACAAAAACATTCAGTACTTC,CSVVSTDKNIQYF
-,TRBV5-6,-,TRBJ2-7,TGTGCCAGCAGCTGGGGGCAGGGTACCGAGCAGTACTTC,CASSWGQGTEQYF
-,TRBV5-6,-,TRBJ2-7,TGTGCCACCAGATCTAGGGGGTCCTACGAGCAGTACTTC,CATRSRGSYEQYF
TRBD2,TRBV15,-,TRBJ2-5,TGTGCCACCAGCAGAGATCTTAGCGGGGGGCTCAGTGAGACCCAGTACTTC,CATSRDLSGGLSETQYF
TRBD1,TRBV5-8,-,TRBJ1-5,TGTGCCAGCAGCTTGGGGGACAGGGGCGGGAATCAGCCCCAGCATTTT,CASSLGDRGGNQPQHF
-,TRBV5-6,few,TRBJ2-7,TGTGCCAGCAAACGACAGTGGAGCTCCTACGAGCAGTACTTC,CASKRQWSSYEQYF
-,TRBV14,-,TRBJ1-2,TGTGCCAGCAGCCAGGCTCCGGGACTCAAAAACTATGGCTACACCTTC,CASSQAPGLKNYGYTF
TRBD1,TRBV11-3,-,TRBJ2-2,TGTGCCAGCAGCAGGCAAGCCGGGACAGGAAACACCGGGGAGCTGTTTTTT,CASSRQAGTGNTGELFF
-,TRBV5-4,-,TRBJ1-6,TGTGCCAGCAGCCAGGATAATTCACCCCTCCACTTT,CASSQDNSPLHF
TRBD2,TRBV28,-,TRBJ2-1,TGTGCCAGCAGTTCTGTGGCTAGCGGGGAGCATGAGCAGTTCTTC,CASSSVASGEHEQFF
TRBD2,TRBV27,-,TRBJ2-1,TGTGCCAGCAGGGGACTAGCGGGGAATGACAATGAGCAGTTCTTC,CASRGLAGNDNEQFF
TRBD2,TRBV5-1,once,TRBJ2-3,TGCGCCAGCAGCCCGGGACTAGCGGGACGCACAGATACGCAGTATTTT,CASSPGLAGRTDTQYF
-,TRBV11-1,-,TRBJ1-1,TGTGCCAGCAGCCCGCGGATGAACACTGAAGCTTTCTTT,CASSPRMNTEAFF
TRBD1,TRBV15,-,TRBJ2-1,TGTGCCACCAGCAGAAGTCTCGGACAGGGGCGCCGGAATGAGCAGTTCTTC,CATSRSLGQGRRNEQFF
TRBD1,TRBV3-1/TRBV3-2,-,TRBJ2-7,TGTGCCAGCAGCCAAGAAGGGGGCTACTACGAGCAGTACTTC,CASSQEGGYYEQYF
-,TRBV6-4,-,TRBJ1-1,TGTGCCAGCAGTGACGCGGGGGGTCACAGGCACTTGGACACTGAAGCTTTCTTT,CASSDAGGHRHLDTEAFF
-,TRBV21-1,once,TRBJ2-2,TGTGCCAGCAGCCTAAGCTGGGGTAGGACAAACACCGGGGAGCTGTTTTTT,CASSLSWGRTNTGELFF
-,TRBV7-7,-,TRBJ2-7,TGTGCTAGCAGCTTACTCCCGGGAACAGTCGGGTGCTCCTACGAGCAGTACTTC,CASSLLPGTVGCSYEQYF
-,TRBV11-3,few,TRBJ2-5,TGTGCCAGCAGCTCTTTAGACAGGTGGATGGTCCAAGAGACCCAGTACTTC,CASSSLDRWMVQETQYF
TRBD1,TRBV5-1,-,TRBJ2-3,TGCGCCAGCAGCTACAGGGGGGATACGCAGTATTTT,CASSYRGDTQYF
TRBD1,TRBV11-2,-,TRBJ2-1,TGTGCCAGCAGCTTAGTAGGGGGCGCGGACAATGAGCAGTTCTTC,CASSLVGGADNEQFF
TRBD1,TRBV27,-,TRBJ1-4,TGTGCCAGCAGTTTGCAGGGGGCTGATGAAAAACTGTTTTTT,CASSLQGADEKLFF
TRBD1,TRBV6-5,-,TRBJ2-7,TGTGCCACCACCGACAGGGTGGGAATTTACGAGCAGTACTTC,CATTDRVGIYEQYF
TRBD1,TRBV5-5,once,TRBJ2-7,TGTGCCAGCAGCTCACCGGGGACAGCAGGATCAATTTACGAGCAGTACTTC,CASSSPGTAGSIYEQYF
-,TRBV4-1,-,TRBJ2-5,TGCGCCAGCAGCCAAGAGAGAGAAAGTCAAGAGACCCAGTACTTC,CASSQERESQETQYF
-,TRBV30,few,TRBJ1-2,TGTGCCTGGAGGCCTTCGGCGAGGGGCTACACCTTC,CAWRPSARGYTF
-,TRBV3-1/TRBV3-2,-,TRBJ2-6,TGTGCCAGCAGCCCCCAGGGGACTGGGGCCAACGTCCTGACTTTC,CASSPQGTGANVLTF
-,TRBV19,-,TRBJ1-1,TGTGCCAGTAGTATATATACAGGCACTGAAGCTTTCTTT,CASSIYTGTEAFF
TRBD2,TRBV7-3,-,TRBJ2-1,TGTGCCAGCAGCCCGGGCGGGGGGGCTGTCTATGAGCAGTTCTTC,CASSPGGGAVYEQFF
-,TRBV5-4,-,TRBJ2-7,TGTGCCAGCAGCTTGACGGCAGGGGAAGGCTACGAGCAGTACTTC,CASSLTAGEGYEQYF
-,TRBV18,once,TRBJ1-4,TGTGCCAGCTCACCAATTGGGGGACAACCTAATGAAAAACTGTTTTTT,CASSPIGGQPNEKLFF
TRBD1,TRBV12-3/TRBV12-4,-,TRBJ1-2,TGTGCCAGCAGTCCACTGACAGGGGAAGGCTACACCTTC,CASSPLTGEGYTF
TRBD2,TRBV7-3,-,TRBJ2-1,TGTGCCAGCAGCTCCGGCGGGGCGGGAGTCGGTGAGCAGTTCTTC,CASSSGGAGVGEQFF
-,TRBV2,-,TRBJ2-3,TGTGCCAGCATACATGGGCCGGCAGATACGCAGTATTTT,CASIHGPADTQYF
-,TRBV10-3,-,TRBJ1-1,TGTGCCATCAGTGTTGCCGGGGAGGCCCGTGAAGCTTTCTTT,CAISVAGEAREAFF
-,TRBV19,-,TRBJ2-4,TGTGCCAGTAGCCCCCACGGGGTAGCAGAAGCCAAAAACATTCAGTACTTC,CASSPHGVAEAKNIQYF
-,TRBV5-6,once,TRBJ1-2,TGTGCCAGCAGCTTGCGTCGAGGTCCGGCTAACTATGGCTACACCTTC,CASSLRRGPANYGYTF
-,TRBV6-2/TRBV6-3,few,TRBJ1-5,TGTGCCAGCAGTCACCCCACAGGGACGGCCCAGCATTTT,CASSHPTGTAQHF
TRBD1,TRBV6-1,-,TRBJ1-3,TGTGCCAGCAGTGAAATAGGGGGCAACACCATATATTTT,CASSEIGGNTIYF
-,TRBV28,-,TRBJ1-6,TGTGCCAGCATGCCGCAGGGTAATTCACCCCTCCACTTT,CASMPQGNSPLHF
TRBD2,TRBV18,-,TRBJ2-7,TGTGCCAGCTCACCACTGTCAGCGGGAGGGACAACCTACGAGCAGTACTTC,CASSPLSAGGTTYEQYF
-,TRBV5-6,once,TRBJ2-3,TGTGCCAGCAGCTTGAGTGGGGGGACCACAGATACGCAGTATTTT,CASSLSGGTTDTQYF
-,TRBV4-1,-,TRBJ2-7,TGCGCCAGCAGCCAAGAAATCGGACATAAATCAAACTACGAGCAGTACTTC,CASSQEIGHKSNYEQYF
TRBD2,TRBV9,-,TRBJ2-1,TGTGCCAGCAGCGCCCGGCTAGCGGACTCCTACAATGAGCAGTTCTTC,CASSARLADSYNEQFF